This T cell receptor (beta chain) was profiled in a study of CD8+CD57+ T cells in acquired aplastic anemia (dated by TCRdb to between 2018 and 2020). In the study overall: On average, sorted CD4+ and CD8+ cells yielded 2.5 to 3.5 ug of extracted DNA, with a range of about 0.19 to 30 ug. For healthy donor samples, the average read count was about 10 million for CD4+ cells and around 12 million for CD8+ cells.

Genomic DNA served as template for TCR beta VDJ combination and CDR3 sequence profiling. TCR repertoire sequencing was run on an Illumina HiSeq 2000. The paper's data handling went like this. TRBV/TRBJ rearrangement plots, CDR3 size and DJ length profiles, and Simpson's diversity index were used to evaluate the repertoires. The most abundant DNA sequence in the deep sequencing data was taken as the immunodominant clone. CDR3 amino acid sequences were screened for sharing across subjects and were compared with published repertoires and the VDJdb database. TCRdb trimmed public reads at Q25 via fastp, called clones via MiXCR and kept in-frame beta chains. Each record represents a unique CDR3 protein, reported with the most common genes and DNA among its rows. These V and J calls rely on TCRdb rather than the paper's analysis. The sample table lists fewer than 200,000 distinct CDR3 sequences, roughly 63% of them with a count of one. The ten biggest clones cover 45% of the sample.

The cysteine opens and the phenylalanine closes a CDR3 of 15 amino acids. Just the 45-base CDR3 DNA is kept, in frame starting at base 1. The germline V gene yields MGHRA for CDR1 and YSYEKL for CDR2. V is cut back by 4 bases and J by 2 bases, with 1 base in the junction unmatched. This clonotype was counted ten times or more. Its recognized antigen is unknown. No much larger clone exists at a distance of one base, and base qualities are not known. TCR repertoires of sorted CD4+ and CD8+ blood T cells from severe aplastic anemia patients and healthy subjects were deep-sequenced in the study. Ficoll-Paque density gradient centrifugation was used to isolate peripheral blood mononuclear cells. CD4+ and CD8+ T cells were sorted by FACS or magnetic beads before DNA extraction. Results the study describes overall, beyond this receptor: Although 25 to 30 CD8+ CDR3 sequences were shared by patients and controls, these sequences appeared highly expressed in patients and within the immunodominant clones of patients. No significant difference in CD8+ Simpson's diversity was found between patients and healthy controls (P=0.060).

The sequence derives from a human donor in good health. The V and J segments used are TRBV4-1 and TRBJ2-1; TRBD2 aligns with 11 central bases. What was sequenced was sorted CD4+, CD8+, or CD8+CD57+ T cells (not recorded which) from PBMCs. The nucleotides read TGCGCCAGCAGCCTACTAGCGGGGGCCTACAATGAGCAGTTCTTC. This codes for CASSLLAGAYNEQFF.